This entry lists 30 T cell receptor beta chains sequenced from one sample in a study of control samples from healthy donors and cancer patients. Assay: immunoSEQ multiplex PCR; the TCRdb copy retains only in-frame clones and omits some. The data contain about 180,000 clones, almost 90% of them singletons. Sequenced input: blood. Receptors originate from a woman aged 45-59 years in good health.

The chain links TRBV6-1 to TRBJ1-1; D call uncertain. V lost 3 bases and J lost 7, with 9 bases in between. The V gene's germline CDR1 is MNHNS and CDR2 SASEGT. There are 12 residues in the CDR3. This CDR3 is CASSEEWGEAFF. CDR3 DNA sequence: TGTGCCAGCAGTGAGGAATGGGGTGAAGCTTTCTTT.

The genes are TRBV28 and TRBJ2-5; possibly TRBD1 for D (6 bases). Per germline, CDR1 MDHEN and CDR2 SYDVKM. This CDR3 is built from 16 residues. V shed 4 bases and J shed 4 bases, with 19 bases lying between them. DNA for the CDR3: TGTGCCAGCAGTTCCTGGGCCCGGGGCAGGGGAGAGACCCAGTACTTC. Translated: CASSSWARGRGETQYF.

This clone was picked up one time. The rearrangement joins TRBV6-6 to TRBJ1-1; no clear D. The CDR3 length is 12 residues. Germline V gene lookup returns CDR1 MNHNY and CDR2 SVGAGI (reference sequence). Trimming stripped 2 bases from V and 8 bases from J, with 9 bases between. CDR3 amino acids: CASSYGTEEAFF. Written as DNA, the CDR3 is TGTGCCAGCAGTTACGGTACAGAAGAAGCTTTCTTT.

This sequence joins TRBV10-3 and TRBJ1-3, with TRBD1 identical over 7 bases. The J segment lost 0 bases and the V segment lost 5 bases, leaving 4 bases of the junction unmatched. Germline assignment: CDR1 ENHRY and CDR2 SYGVKD. The CDR3 spans 15 residues. CDR3 in amino acids: CAISRDSNSGNTIYF. DNA of the CDR3: TGTGCCATCAGTCGGGACAGCAACTCTGGAAACACCATATATTTT.

This clone appeared a few times. The gene calls are TRBV3-1 (or the pseudogene TRBV3-2) and TRBJ2-5; 13 positions match TRBD2. The ends lost 4 bases at V and 5 bases at J; junction bases unmatched: 7. Germline-derived CDR1 and CDR2 are LGHDT and YNNKEL (reference sequence). The CDR3 runs to 16 residues. The CDR3 coding sequence is TGTGCCAGCAGCCGCCTGGGACTAGCGGGGTTGGAGACCCAGTACTTC. Its translation: CASSRLGLAGLETQYF.

The rearrangement joins TRBV28 to TRBJ2-1, with TRBD1 as a possible D gene (7 bases). V was cut by 6 bases and J by 2 bases, with 11 bases left in between. This CDR3 is 14 amino acids long. Germline lookup yields CDR1 MDHEN and CDR2 SYDVKM. CDR3 nucleotides: TGTGCCAGCAGGGAGGGACAGCCCTACAATGAGCAGTTCTTC. Protein: CASREGQPYNEQFF.

The chain carries TRBV4-1 and TRBJ2-3; 7 bases align to TRBD2. Trimming at V came to 4 bases and at J to 11 bases, leaving 9 bases not matched to a gene. CDR1 is MGHRA and CDR2 is YSYEKL in the germline V gene. The CDR3 length is 13 residues. CDR3 sequence reads: CASSPLGGALQYF. In DNA form, the CDR3 reads TGCGCCAGCAGCCCCTTGGGAGGGGCTTTGCAGTATTTT.

The chain couples TRBV6-5 to TRBJ2-7; tentatively, D is TRBD1 (6 bases). Looked up from germline, CDR1 is MNHEY and CDR2 is SVGAGI. V was shortened by 0 bases and J by 3 bases, with 12 bases between the two germline ends. There are 15 residues in the CDR3. The CDR3 region has the DNA TGTGCCAGCAGTTACTCTCCGACAGGAGGCTACGAGCAGTACTTC. It specifies CASSYSPTGGYEQYF.

This clone was observed a handful of times. CDR3 sequence: CASSLEGSRANEKLFF. The CDR3 DNA is TGTGCCAGCAGCTTAGAGGGCTCTAGGGCTAATGAAAAACTGTTTTTT. The chain uses TRBV7-9 and TRBJ1-4; D not certain. The germline CDR1 and CDR2 sequences are SEHNR and FQNEAQ (reference sequence). The germline V and J ends were trimmed by 1 base and 3 bases, with 12 bases remaining between them. The CDR3 extends over 16 amino acids. The full variable domain, with the rest looked up from reference TRBV7-9 and TRBJ1-4, is DTGVSQNPRHKITKRGQNVTFRCDPISEHNRLYWYRQTLGQGPEFLTYFQNEAQLEKSRLLSDRFSAERPKGSFSTLEIQRTEQGDSAMYLCASSLEGSRANEKLFFGSGTQLSVL.

The genes are TRBV6-5 and TRBJ1-2; D gene unclear. Germline V lookup: CDR1 MNHEY, CDR2 SVGAGI. V was cut by 2 bases and J by 0 bases, with 10 bases left in between. This CDR3 comprises 15 residues. CDR3 sequence (DNA): TGTGCCAGCAGTTACAGTAGGGCTGCTAACTATGGCTACACCTTC. It codes for CASSYSRAANYGYTF.

The J gene is TRBJ1-3, the V gene TRBV6-2 or TRBV6-3, with D maybe TRBD1 (6 bases). Trimming took 6 bases from V and 2 from J, leaving 20 bases between them. This CDR3 is built from 17 residues. Germline V gives CDR1 MNHEY, CDR2 SVGEGT. The CDR3: CASSPSRDTYTGNTIYF. CDR3 in DNA: TGTGCCAGCAGCCCGTCGAGGGACACTTACACTGGAAACACCATATATTTT.

The chain links TRBV24-1 to TRBJ1-5; D perhaps matches TRBD1 (5 bases). CDR3 size: 20 residues. V was cut by 8 bases and J by 8 bases, with 36 bases left in between. Germline V gene lookup returns CDR1 KGHDR and CDR2 SFDVKD. The chain's CDR3 is CATTRGNPQGEIDHREPQHF. CDR3 DNA: TGTGCCACCACCAGAGGGAACCCCCAGGGAGAAATAGACCACAGAGAGCCCCAGCATTTT.

V is TRBV14 and J is TRBJ1-4; 11 bases line up with TRBD1. CDR1 SGHDN and CDR2 FVKESK come from the germline V gene. Unmatched junction bases numbered 4, after V lost 3 bases and J lost 7 bases. The CDR3 contains 15 residues. The CDR3 DNA reads TGTGCCAGCAGCCACACGGGGACAGGGGGTGAAAAACTGTTTTTT. Amino acid sequence: CASSHTGTGGEKLFF.

This chain links TRBV28 with TRBJ1-1; D unclear. Germline lookup yields CDR1 MDHEN and CDR2 SYDVKM. The V end was cut by 3 bases, the J end by 11 bases, with 19 bases between. The CDR3 runs to 14 residues. The CDR3 sequence is CASSLWPSTQEAFF. In nucleotides, the CDR3 is TGTGCCAGCAGTTTGTGGCCCTCGACCCAGGAGGCTTTCTTT.

The chain carries TRBV27 and TRBJ2-7; 7 bases are shared with TRBD1. The CDR3 covers 14 residues. The germline gives CDR1 MNHEY, CDR2 SMNVEV (reference sequence). Losses at the gene ends were 7 bases for V and 0 bases for J; bases not matched to a gene: 6. DNA of the CDR3: TGTGCCAGCAAACAACAGGGGTACTCCTACGAGCAGTACTTC. Amino acids: CASKQQGYSYEQYF.

In its sample, this clone was seen once. This rearrangement joins TRBV7-9 to TRBJ2-1; D perhaps matches TRBD2 (7 bases). The CDR3 consists of 16 residues. Trimming stripped 8 bases from V and 0 bases from J, with 17 bases between. The germline CDR1 and CDR2 sequences are SEHNR and FQNEAQ (reference sequence). CDR3 sequence: CASSGTGGHSYNEQFF. The CDR3 nucleotides are TGTGCCAGCTCAGGGACGGGGGGCCACTCCTACAATGAGCAGTTCTTC.

With regard to this clone: A junction boundary mismatches the germline segment, possibly from a read error. The chain employs TRBV5-5 and TRBJ1-2; D is possibly TRBD1 (5 bases). Germline values: CDR1 SGHKS, CDR2 YYEKEE (reference sequence). There are 13 residues in the CDR3. Written as DNA, the CDR3 is TGTGCCAGCAGCTTGGAACCGACCGGGGCCCCGGTTTTC. Its translation is CASSLEPTGAPVF.

The chain is built from TRBV3-1 (or the pseudogene TRBV3-2) and TRBJ2-5; D possibly corresponds to TRBD2 (6 bases). This CDR3 comprises 16 residues. Germline CDR1 reads LGHDT; CDR2 reads YNNKEL (reference sequence). V was pared by 1 base and J by 3 bases, with 15 bases between. This CDR3 is CASSQALPGGEETQYF. The CDR3, as DNA: TGTGCCAGCAGCCAAGCCCTTCCCGGGGGAGAAGAGACCCAGTACTTC.

The chain uses TRBV28 and TRBJ1-1; D unresolved. CDR3 length: 12 amino acids. V was shortened by 2 bases and J by 4 bases, with 5 bases between the two germline ends. The germline CDR1 and CDR2 sequences are MDHEN and SYDVKM. The CDR3 is CASSLKGTEAFF. CDR3 bases: TGTGCCAGCAGTTTAAAGGGCACTGAAGCTTTCTTT. Based on the CDR3 plus reference TRBV28 and TRBJ1-1, the full variable domain is DVKVTQSSRYLVKRTGEKVFLECVQDMDHENMFWYRQDPGLGLRLIYFSYDVKMKEKGDIPEGYSVSREKKERFSLILESASTNQTSMYLCASSLKGTEAFFGQGTRLTVV.

The genes are TRBV7-3 and TRBJ2-1; D call uncertain. Germline V gene lookup returns CDR1 SGHTA and CDR2 FQGTGA. Trimming removed 2 bases at V and 7 bases at J, with 9 bases between. This CDR3 region has 13 residues. The CDR3 is CASSLGVGNEQFF. CDR3 nucleotide sequence: TGTGCCAGCAGCTTAGGGGTAGGTAATGAGCAGTTCTTC.

The rearrangement joins TRBV30 to TRBJ1-2, with D possibly TRBD1 on 5 matching bases. CDR3 length: 14 amino acids. Per the germline V gene, CDR1 is GTSNPN and CDR2 is SVGIG (reference sequence). V dropped 1 base and J dropped 8 bases, with 17 bases sitting between them. CDR3 DNA: TGTGCCTGGAGTGCCATAGCGGGGGTTGGCGGCTACACCTTC. It codes for CAWSAIAGVGGYTF.

The chain links TRBV9 to TRBJ1-5; a possible D gene is TRBD1 (5 bases). Germline CDR1 reads SGDLS; CDR2 reads YYNGEE. There are 14 residues in the CDR3. V lost 4 bases to trimming and J lost 7 bases, with 15 bases between them. The CDR3 sequence is CASSLGDPGQPQHF. The CDR3 nucleotides read TGTGCCAGCAGCCTCGGGGACCCCGGGCAGCCCCAGCATTTT.

V gene TRBV25-1 combines with J gene TRBJ1-2; D is unresolved. V dropped 7 bases and J dropped 8 bases, with 14 bases sitting between them. CDR1 is MGHDK and CDR2 is SYGVNS in the germline V gene. The CDR3 length is 12 residues. CDR3 in DNA: TGTGCCAGCAACCGGGCCGATGGAGGCTACACCTTC. Translated, it gives CASNRADGGYTF.

The chain employs TRBV12-3 or TRBV12-4 and TRBJ2-7; no reliable D call. The CDR3 has 11 amino acids. Trimming cost V 7 bases and J 4 bases, with 8 bases left between them. The CDR3 DNA is TGTGCCAGCATGACGGATTACGAGCAGTACTTC. Protein sequence: CASMTDYEQYF.

This chain links TRBV28 with TRBJ1-2; 11 bases are shared with TRBD1. Germline CDR1 reads MDHEN; CDR2 reads SYDVKM. The CDR3 contains 15 residues. The V segment lost 6 bases and the J segment 7 bases; nucleotides outside the gene matches: 10. The DNA for the CDR3 is TGTGCCAGCAGCCCGGGACAGGGGGGGTTCGGTGGCTACACCTTC. Protein: CASSPGQGGFGGYTF.

This chain connects TRBV18 to TRBJ1-2; no clear D. The V end was cut by 2 bases, the J end by 7 bases, with 8 bases between. Per germline, CDR1 KGHSH and CDR2 LQKENI. This CDR3 contains 12 residues. Here the CDR3 reads CASSPDALGYTF. CDR3 in DNA: TGTGCCAGCTCACCAGACGCCCTTGGCTACACCTTC.

The table lists this clone with a count of one. The genes are TRBV4-2 and TRBJ2-3; D remains ambiguous. The germline CDR1 and CDR2 sequences are LGHNA and YNFKEQ. V was cut by 2 bases and J by 5 bases, with 8 bases left in between. The CDR3 runs 13 residues. CDR3 bases: TGTGCCAGCAGCCAACCCTGGGGAGATACGCAGTATTTT. It encodes CASSQPWGDTQYF.

This clone was seen a single time. The J gene is TRBJ1-6, the V gene TRBV6-5; D is perhaps TRBD1 (6 bases). Between the trimmed V and J ends, which lost 6 bases and 9 bases, there was a span of 15 bases. The length of the CDR3 is 14 residues. The V gene's germline CDR1 is MNHEY and CDR2 SVGAGI. In nucleotides, the CDR3 is TGTGCCAGCAGATTACAGGGTGTCGGTTCACCCCTCCACTTT. Residues: CASRLQGVGSPLHF.

V and J are TRBV5-1 and TRBJ1-5; D call uncertain. V dropped 4 bases and J dropped 2 bases, with 13 bases sitting between them. CDR3 length: 15 residues. Germline CDR1 reads SGHRS; CDR2 reads YFSETQ. The CDR3 DNA reads TGCGCCAGCAGCCCGGACGGGCAGGGCAATCAGCCCCAGCATTTT. Protein: CASSPDGQGNQPQHF.

The genes are TRBV24-1 and TRBJ2-3; 9 nucleotides agree with TRBD1. The CDR3 length is 15 residues. V lost 1 base to trimming and J lost 4 bases; unmatched junction nucleotides: 2. Germline V CDR1 and CDR2: KGHDR, SFDVKD. Written as DNA, the CDR3 is TGTGCCACCAGTGATTTTGGACAGGGGCCAGATACGCAGTATTTT. Amino acids: CATSDFGQGPDTQYF.